What follows are 25 T cell receptor beta chains derived from one specimen sequenced in a study of blood T cells in healthy people across ages. A sample-barcoded 5' primer and a J-beta primer mix were used in a second PCR of about 7 to 12 cycles. TCRdb reprocessed the 5' RACE reads with MiXCR, giving one entry per CDR3 protein. The sample gives some 930,000 distinct CDR3 sequences, 25% to 30% of which show up once; about a tenth is in the top ten. The data were also submitted as part of a second study, on T cells of mothers and their children.

The sequenced material came from blood. The receptors derive from a woman between 40 and 50 years old in good health.

This clonotype was observed many times. The J gene is TRBJ2-3, the V gene TRBV27; D is unclear. V lost 4 bases to trimming and J lost 10 bases, with 12 bases between them. This CDR3 has 12 amino acids. Germline V CDR1 and CDR2: MNHEY, SMNVEV (reference sequence). The CDR3 bases are TGTGCCAGCAGTTCTACACCCCCCTCGCAGTATTTT. Its translation is CASSSTPPSQYF.

This clonotype was picked up many times. The chain is built from TRBV4-3 and TRBJ2-7; D not certain. CDR1 is LGHNA, CDR2 YSLEER, per germline. The CDR3 spans 15 residues. Trimming removed 0 bases at V and 2 bases at J, with 11 bases between. The CDR3 reads CASSQDYPATYEQYF. The CDR3 DNA reads TGCGCCAGCAGCCAAGATTACCCGGCGACCTACGAGCAGTACTTC.

This clonotype was picked up a small number of times. CDR3 DNA: TGTGCCAGCAGTTTGGTCCAGGGAGTATATGGCTACACCTTC. Residues: CASSLVQGVYGYTF. The genes are TRBV28 and TRBJ1-2, with D possibly TRBD1 on 5 matching bases. V lost 3 bases and J lost 5, with 13 bases in between. Germline loops: CDR1 MDHEN, CDR2 SYDVKM. This CDR3 has 14 residues.

This clonotype was seen only a few times. V usage is TRBV7-2 and J usage is TRBJ1-6; a possible D gene is TRBD1 (6 bases). CDR3 length: 14 residues. Per the germline V gene, CDR1 is SGHTA and CDR2 is FQGNSA. Trimming cost V 3 bases and J 10 bases, with 13 bases left between them. DNA of the CDR3: TGTGCCAGCAGCTTGGGGGGCTTCAGATCACCCCTCCACTTT. Its translation is CASSLGGFRSPLHF. Full variable domain (missing parts from reference TRBV7-2 and TRBJ1-6): GAGVSQSPSNKVTEKGKDVELRCDPISGHTALYWYRQSLGQGLEFLIYFQGNSAPDKSGLPSDRFSAERTGGSVSTLTIQRTQQEDSAVYLCASSLGGFRSPLHFGNGTRLTVT.

This clonotype was observed a few times. The genes are TRBV6-5 and TRBJ1-2, with TRBD1 matching over 9 bases. Unmatched junction bases numbered 7, after V lost 5 bases and J lost 6 bases. The CDR3 is 14 residues long. Germline CDR1 is MNHEY and CDR2 is SVGAGI. CDR3 in amino acids: CASSPRDRVNGYTF. CDR3 in DNA: TGTGCCAGCAGTCCCCGGGACAGGGTTAATGGCTACACCTTC.

This clonotype was recorded many times. This chain uses TRBV7-9 with TRBJ1-2; D is perhaps TRBD1 (6 bases). V lost 7 bases and J lost 3, with 18 bases in between. The germline V gene has CDR1 SEHNR and CDR2 FQNEAQ (reference sequence). This CDR3 is 15 amino acids long. The CDR3 loop is CASTSLRGPHYGYTF. As DNA, the CDR3 is TGTGCCAGCACTTCTCTCAGGGGCCCCCACTATGGCTACACCTTC.

Turning to this clonotype: This may stem from a read error, because a much larger clone lies one nucleotide away. This CDR3 is CASRPPGGETQFF. The CDR3 bases are TGTGCCAGCAGACCCCCCGGCGGAGAGACCCAGTTCTTC. V gene TRBV6-6 combines with J gene TRBJ2-5, with D uncertain. The J call may be in error: the DNA end matches TRBJ2-1 better. Germline-derived CDR1 and CDR2 are MNHNY and SVGAGI (reference sequence). This CDR3 spans 13 amino acids.

This clonotype was counted between two and nine times. This sequence joins TRBV4-1 and TRBJ2-5; 9 nucleotides align to TRBD2. Germline trimming cut 6 bases from V and 2 bases from J; bases unmatched to any gene: 13. There are 17 residues in the CDR3. Germline V gene data show CDR1 as MGHRA and CDR2 as YSYEKL. The DNA for the CDR3 is TGCGCCAGCAGTCAAACCGGGATTAGCGGGGGTCAAGAGACCCAGTACTTC. This encodes CASSQTGISGGQETQYF.

The V gene is TRBV28, the J gene TRBJ2-1, with D possibly matching TRBD1 (7 bases). The V end was cut by 3 bases, the J end by 7 bases, with 16 bases between. CDR3 length: 15 residues. CDR1 and CDR2 (germline): MDHEN, SYDVKM. For the CDR3, the DNA is TGTGCCAGCAGTTTCCGGGTCAGGGGGAGGAATGAGCAGTTCTTC. Translation gives CASSFRVRGRNEQFF.

This clonotype was seen at least ten times. The chain combines TRBV5-1 with TRBJ2-7, with TRBD2 identical over 7 bases. The V segment lost 1 base and the J segment 5 bases; nucleotides outside the gene matches: 3. Germline loops: CDR1 SGHRS, CDR2 YFSETQ. This CDR3 has 13 residues. The CDR3 region is CASSLTSANEQYF. CDR3 nucleotides: TGCGCCAGCAGCTTGACTAGCGCGAACGAGCAGTACTTC.

This clonotype occurred a few times. This chain joins TRBV6-6 and TRBJ2-7, with 9 nucleotides matching TRBD1. There are 17 residues in the CDR3. Germline CDR1 and CDR2: MNHNY and SVGAGI (reference sequence). The J segment lost 3 bases and the V segment lost 0 bases, leaving 9 bases of the junction unmatched. As DNA, the CDR3 is TGTGCCAGCAGTTACTCGCTCCCGGGACAGGGTCTCTACGAGCAGTACTTC. Its protein is CASSYSLPGQGLYEQYF.

This clonotype occurred many times. This chain joins TRBV20-1 and TRBJ2-5; D not resolved. Per germline, CDR1 DFQATT and CDR2 SNEGSKA (reference sequence). V lost 2 bases and J lost 4, with 11 bases in between. The CDR3 sequence is 13 residues long. CDR3 bases: TGCAGTGCTAGACTCGCTTCGGGAGAGACCCAGTACTTC. This gives the protein CSARLASGETQYF.

A few counts support this clonotype. The rearrangement uses TRBV14 and TRBJ2-7; unclear D gene. The CDR3 spans 13 residues. The germline gives CDR1 SGHDN, CDR2 FVKESK. The V and J ends lost 1 base and 3 bases respectively, with 7 bases between them. The DNA for the CDR3 is TGTGCCAGCAGCCAAGGGCCGTACTACGAGCAGTACTTC. Translated, it gives CASSQGPYYEQYF. Filled out from reference TRBV14 and TRBJ2-7, the complete variable domain reads EAGVTQFPSHSVIEKGQTVTLRCDPISGHDNLYWYRRVMGKEIKFLLHFVKESKQDESGMPNNRFLAERTGGTYSTLKVQPAELEDSGVYFCASSQGPYYEQYFGPGTRLTVT.

CDR3 loop: CATSEHPGLAGGTTDTQYF. CDR3 bases: TGTGCCACCAGTGAACACCCGGGACTAGCGGGGGGAACCACAGATACGCAGTATTTT. This rearrangement joins TRBV24-1 to TRBJ2-3, with 15 bases that match TRBD2. Germline CDR1 is KGHDR and CDR2 is SFDVKD. With 4 bases clipped from V and 2 bases from J, the junction kept 9 bases outside the gene matches. The CDR3 consists of 19 residues.

There are a few counts of this clonotype. This rearrangement joins TRBV5-1 to TRBJ2-7; 7 bases align to TRBD2. J lost 0 bases, V lost 4 bases, and 10 bases had no gene match. From germline, CDR1 is SGHRS and CDR2 YFSETQ. The CDR3 runs to 16 residues. CDR3 DNA: TGCGCCAGCAGCCGACTCGGGACTACGAGCTCCTACGAGCAGTACTTC. Translated, it gives CASSRLGTTSSYEQYF. The full variable domain, with the rest looked up from reference TRBV5-1 and TRBJ2-7, is KAGVTQTPRYLIKTRGQQVTLSCSPISGHRSVSWYQQTPGQGLQFLFEYFSETQRNKGNFPGRFSGRQFSNSRSEMNVSTLELGDSALYLCASSRLGTTSSYEQYFGPGTRLTVT.

The rearrangement uses TRBV5-1 and TRBJ2-1, with D perhaps matching TRBD2 (7 bases). This CDR3 spans 16 amino acids. Germline V lookup: CDR1 SGHRS, CDR2 YFSETQ. The V end was cut by 4 bases, the J end by 1 base, with 15 bases between. The CDR3 reads CASSPGGQGSYNEQFF. In DNA, the CDR3 is TGCGCCAGCAGCCCCGGGGGGCAGGGATCCTACAATGAGCAGTTCTTC.

The chain carries TRBV12-3 or TRBV12-4 and TRBJ1-4; D remains ambiguous. V lost 5 bases and J lost 7, with 11 bases in between. This CDR3 has 13 residues. CDR3 sequence reads: CASSRAAGEKLFF. The CDR3 DNA is TGTGCCAGCAGTCGCGCAGCTGGTGAAAAACTGTTTTTT.

The chain has TRBV7-9 and TRBJ2-7, with no clear D. Matching the DNA end better, TRBJ2-5 makes the J call doubtful. The CDR3 totals 14 residues. Germline CDR1 and CDR2: SEHNR and FQNEAQ (reference sequence). This CDR3 is CASSLAVLQETQYF. CDR3 nucleotides: TGTGCCAGCAGCTTAGCTGTACTCCAAGAGACCCAGTACTTC.

The rearrangement joins TRBV27 to TRBJ2-5; no clear D gene. The CDR3 has 18 residues. V was clipped by 0 bases and J by 2 bases, with 19 bases between them. Germline V gene sequence: CDR1 MNHEY, CDR2 SMNVEV (reference sequence). The CDR3 sequence is CASSLSNPLAGKQETQYF. The DNA for the CDR3 is TGTGCCAGCAGTTTATCTAATCCCCTGGCAGGAAAGCAAGAGACCCAGTACTTC.

For this clonotype: It may be a read error: a sequence one base away is much more abundant. Without the conserved terminal phenylalanine or tryptophan, this CDR3 likely stems from a read error. The chain couples TRBV7-2 to TRBJ2-5, with D perhaps TRBD1 (5 bases). The tail of the sequence fits TRBJ2-7 better, so the J call may be wrong. The length of the CDR3 is 15 residues. Germline V gene lookup returns CDR1 SGHTA and CDR2 FQGNSA. In DNA, the CDR3 is TGTGCCAGCAGCTTAGGAGTCTCCCCAGGGAACGAGCAGTACTGC. It codes for CASSLGVSPGNEQYC.

The chain has TRBV3-1 and TRBJ1-2, with D unclear. The germline gives CDR1 LGHDT, CDR2 YNNKEL (reference sequence). The CDR3 covers 14 residues. V was shortened by 5 bases and J by 8 bases, with 18 bases between the two germline ends. The CDR3 loop is CASSWIRGGVGYTF. CDR3 in DNA: TGTGCCAGCAGCTGGATTCGGGGAGGAGTAGGCTACACCTTC. Full variable domain (outside the CDR3, taken from reference TRBV3-1 and TRBJ1-2): DTAVSQTPKYLVTQMGNDKSIKCEQNLGHDTMYWYKQDSKKFLKIMFSYNNKELIINETVPNRFSPKSPDKAHLNLHINSLELGDSAVYFCASSWIRGGVGYTFGSGTRLTVV.

The V and J genes are TRBV30 and TRBJ2-7; D remains ambiguous. The CDR3 has 13 residues. Trimming stripped 1 base from V and 1 base from J, with 8 bases between. Per germline, CDR1 GTSNPN and CDR2 SVGIG (reference sequence). CDR3: CAWSAGWSYEQYF. The DNA of the CDR3 is TGTGCCTGGAGTGCTGGGTGGTCCTACGAGCAGTACTTC.

This clonotype has at least ten counts. As DNA, the CDR3 is TGCAGCGCTAGGGATTTCACAGATACGCAGTATTTT. It yields the protein CSARDFTDTQYF. The chain uses TRBV29-1 and TRBJ2-3; D is uncertain. CDR1 and CDR2 from the germline V gene are SQVTM and ANQGSEA. The CDR3 totals 12 residues. Between the trimmed V and J ends, which lost 7 bases and 2 bases, there was a span of 10 bases.

The chain employs TRBV9 and TRBJ1-6; D call uncertain. CDR3 size: 14 residues. Trimming took off 0 bases at V and 7 bases at J, with 8 bases between the two ends. Germline CDR1 reads SGDLS; CDR2 reads YYNGEE. The CDR3 is CASSVGRPNSPLHF. The CDR3 region has the DNA TGTGCCAGCAGCGTAGGGCGGCCAAATTCACCCCTCCACTTT.

This clonotype was seen a few times. The CDR3 nucleotides are TGTGCCACCACTGGCCGGGACGGCAACACTGAAGCTTTCTTT. It encodes CATTGRDGNTEAFF. The rearrangement uses TRBV10-3 and TRBJ1-1; possibly TRBD1 for D (5 bases). V shed 10 bases and J shed 2 bases, with 17 bases lying between them. Germline loops: CDR1 ENHRY, CDR2 SYGVKD. CDR3 length equals 14 residues.